This TCR beta chain came from a study of technical replicates of blood from a handful of donors. Per the germline V gene, CDR1 is LNHDA and CDR2 is SQIVND (reference sequence). This CDR3 comprises 15 residues. V shed 4 bases and J 4 bases; nucleotides not matched to a gene: 5. TCRdb's copy holds only in-frame clones and misses some; the assay was immunoSEQ multiplex PCR. The sample has 54,000 or so clones; around 94% are singletons. The genes are TRBV19 and TRBJ1-5; 9 bases map to TRBD1. Sequenced material: T cells isolated from PBMCs. The receptor was derived from a human donor in good health. CDR3 DNA sequence: TGTGCCAGTAGTACGGGGACAGGGAAAAATCAGCCCCAGCATTTT. Its protein product is CASSTGTGKNQPQHF.